This T cell receptor beta chain was sequenced during a study of shared clonotypes between healthy human individuals. Turning to the study itself: CD8 memory received one plate per donor, CD8 naive two, CD4 memory three and CD4 naive three. Study-wide points: Clonotype sharing levels among donors were expected to vary with sequencing depth. With a handful of donors compared, approximately 5% of naive CD4 clonotypes were shared.

Worth noting for this clone: What it recognizes is unknown.

There are 15 residues in the CDR3. CDR1 is MNHEY, CDR2 SMNVEV, per germline (reference sequence). V was clipped by 5 bases and J by 2 bases; unmatched bases: 9. Using immunoSEQ multiplex PCR, the repertoire was profiled, and TCRdb retains in-frame clones only, with some absent. The sample has roughly 530,000 clones, roughly 95% seen once; the top ten hold approximately 0.062%. This receptor was taken from a woman in her 30s in good health. This chain links TRBV27 with TRBJ2-7; 7 positions agree with TRBD1. The specimen sequenced was naive CD4+ T cells sorted from blood. Subset given: CD45RA+ positively selected. The CDR3 loop reads CASSTHQGVAYEQYF. The CDR3 DNA is TGTGCCAGCAGTACGCACCAGGGGGTCGCCTACGAGCAGTACTTC.